Listed below are T cell receptor beta chains from one sample, sequenced in a study of blood T cell repertoires in COVID-19. Libraries were prepared by immunoSEQ multiplex PCR; TCRdb keeps only in-frame clonotypes and omits some of them. The table records about 150,000 clones, 75% to 95% of them present only once. The source material was peripheral blood. These receptor sequences come from a man aged 50 to 60 with acute or convalescent COVID-19. Each CDR3 is given with its conserved first and last residue. D genes are given only for firm matches. Clone size is not always given. Where it is, it says once, few, many or a class for expanded clones.

abundance: NA
j_gene: TRBJ1-1
d_gene: TRBD1
v_gene: TRBV11-2
CDR3aa: CASSLVMGQPNTEAFF
CDR3nt: TGTGCCAGCAGCTTAGTAATGGGACAGCCGAACACTGAAGCTTTCTTT

abundance: NA
j_gene: TRBJ1-5
d_gene: TRBD1
v_gene: TRBV5-1
CDR3aa: CASSQGDRAAPQHF
CDR3nt: TGCGCCAGCTCTCAGGGGGACAGAGCCGCGCCCCAGCATTTT

abundance: NA
j_gene: TRBJ2-1
d_gene: NA
v_gene: TRBV24-1
CDR3aa: CATSDPARGANEQFF
CDR3nt: TGTGCCACCAGTGATCCTGCTCGGGGGGCCAATGAGCAGTTCTTC

abundance: NA
j_gene: TRBJ1-5
d_gene: TRBD1
v_gene: TRBV19
CDR3aa: CASSIFGTGTDQPQHF
CDR3nt: TGTGCCAGTAGTATTTTCGGGACAGGGACAGATCAGCCCCAGCATTTT

abundance: once
j_gene: TRBJ2-2
d_gene: NA
v_gene: TRBV18
CDR3aa: CASSPGQDTGELFF
CDR3nt: TGTGCCAGCTCACCAGGACAAGATACCGGGGAGCTGTTTTTT

abundance: once
j_gene: TRBJ2-1
d_gene: NA
v_gene: TRBV15
CDR3aa: CATRSDSYNEQFF
CDR3nt: TGTGCCACCAGAAGTGACAGTTACAATGAGCAGTTCTTC

abundance: NA
j_gene: TRBJ1-5
d_gene: TRBD1
v_gene: TRBV18
CDR3aa: CASSPGTGYSNQPQHF
CDR3nt: TGTGCCAGCTCCCCCGGGACAGGCTATAGCAATCAGCCCCAGCATTTT

abundance: NA
j_gene: TRBJ1-6
d_gene: TRBD1
v_gene: TRBV7-9
CDR3aa: CASSARDRRSPLHF
CDR3nt: TGTGCCAGCAGCGCAAGGGACAGAAGATCACCCCTCCACTTT

abundance: once
j_gene: TRBJ1-1
d_gene: TRBD1
v_gene: TRBV28
CDR3aa: CASSLGGQGGTEAFF
CDR3nt: TGTGCCAGCAGTTTAGGCGGACAGGGTGGTACTGAAGCTTTCTTT

abundance: NA
j_gene: TRBJ2-7
d_gene: TRBD2
v_gene: TRBV12-3/TRBV12-4
CDR3aa: CASSLAGLYEQYF
CDR3nt: TGTGCCAGCAGCCTAGCGGGGCTCTACGAGCAGTACTTC

abundance: NA
j_gene: TRBJ2-5
d_gene: NA
v_gene: TRBV29-1
CDR3aa: CSGHRGFGQETQYF
CDR3nt: TGCAGCGGACATCGGGGGTTTGGGCAAGAGACCCAGTACTTC

abundance: NA
j_gene: TRBJ1-1
d_gene: NA
v_gene: TRBV6-5
CDR3aa: CASSYGGTRNTEAFF
CDR3nt: TGTGCCAGCAGTTACGGGGGGACTCGGAACACTGAAGCTTTCTTT

abundance: NA
j_gene: TRBJ1-2
d_gene: NA
v_gene: TRBV5-5
CDR3aa: CASSLGGTRDGYTF
CDR3nt: TGTGCCAGCAGCTTGGGGGGGACAAGGGATGGCTACACCTTC

abundance: NA
j_gene: TRBJ1-6
d_gene: TRBD1
v_gene: TRBV5-4
CDR3aa: CASSRFGTVNSPLHF
CDR3nt: TGTGCCAGCAGCCGCTTTGGGACAGTTAATTCACCCCTCCACTTT

abundance: once
j_gene: TRBJ1-5
d_gene: NA
v_gene: TRBV12-3/TRBV12-4
CDR3aa: CASSEQVNQPQHF
CDR3nt: TGTGCCAGCTCTGAACAAGTCAATCAGCCCCAGCATTTT

abundance: NA
j_gene: TRBJ1-3
d_gene: NA
v_gene: TRBV5-6
CDR3aa: CASSPTVSLGNTIYF
CDR3nt: TGTGCCAGCAGCCCCACCGTATCCCTAGGAAACACCATATATTTT

abundance: NA
j_gene: TRBJ1-2
d_gene: TRBD1
v_gene: TRBV7-2
CDR3aa: CASTPRDRVDGYTF
CDR3nt: TGTGCCAGCACCCCCCGGGACAGGGTGGATGGCTACACCTTC

abundance: NA
j_gene: TRBJ2-5
d_gene: TRBD1
v_gene: TRBV5-1
CDR3aa: CASSLGQGYQETQYF
CDR3nt: TGCGCCAGCAGCTTGGGACAGGGGTATCAAGAGACCCAGTACTTC

abundance: NA
j_gene: TRBJ1-5
d_gene: NA
v_gene: TRBV7-9
CDR3aa: CASSLQVTLHQPQHF
CDR3nt: TGTGCCAGCAGCCTCCAGGTTACTCTCCATCAGCCCCAGCATTTT

abundance: NA
j_gene: TRBJ2-7
d_gene: TRBD2
v_gene: TRBV27
CDR3aa: CASSFLGGDEQYF
CDR3nt: TGTGCCAGCAGTTTTCTTGGGGGGGACGAGCAGTACTTC

abundance: NA
j_gene: TRBJ2-7
d_gene: NA
v_gene: TRBV3-1/TRBV3-2
CDR3aa: CATLGDGAKEQYF
CDR3nt: TGTGCCACCCTAGGGGATGGGGCTAAAGAGCAGTACTTC